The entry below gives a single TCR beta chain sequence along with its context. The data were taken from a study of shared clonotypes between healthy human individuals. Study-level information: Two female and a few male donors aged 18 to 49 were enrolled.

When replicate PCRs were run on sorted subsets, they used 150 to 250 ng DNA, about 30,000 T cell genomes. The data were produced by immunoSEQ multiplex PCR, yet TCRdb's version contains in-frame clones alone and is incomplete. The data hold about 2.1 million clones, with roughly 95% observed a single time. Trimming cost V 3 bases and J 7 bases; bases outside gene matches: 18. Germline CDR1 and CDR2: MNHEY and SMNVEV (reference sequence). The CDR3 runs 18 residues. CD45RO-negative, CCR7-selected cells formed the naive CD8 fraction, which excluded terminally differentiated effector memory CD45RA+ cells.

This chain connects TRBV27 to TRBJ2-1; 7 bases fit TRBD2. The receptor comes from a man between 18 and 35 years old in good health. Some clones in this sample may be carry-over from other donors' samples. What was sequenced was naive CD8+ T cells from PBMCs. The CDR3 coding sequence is TGTGCCAGCAGTTTGTCTTTCCCACTAGCGCCCCCGGGGAATGAGCAGTTCTTC. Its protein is CASSLSFPLAPPGNEQFF.